This T cell receptor (beta chain) was obtained from a study of shared clonotypes between healthy human individuals. Study background: Three CD4 naive, three CD4 memory, two CD8 naive and one CD8 memory plate were used per donor.

Whole-study results and caveats: Relative to clonotypes present in all four donors, those not shared had lower generation probabilities.

Concerning this clone: What it binds is unknown.

Method: immunoSEQ multiplex PCR; TCRdb's copy keeps in-frame clones and lacks some. Altogether more than 2 million clones are present, 90% to 95% being singletons, with the ten largest covering 0.1% to 0.15%. All donors qualified as healthy HIV-negative adults and had experienced no recent acute infections or vaccinations. This CDR3 spans 14 amino acids. Germline CDR1 SNHLY, CDR2 FYNNEI. The V and J ends lost 4 bases and 4 bases, in that order; junction bases with no gene match: 6. The sample consisted of naive CD4+ T cells sorted from blood. Subset here: CD45RA+ positively selected. The rearrangement links TRBV2 to TRBJ2-5, with 7 nucleotides matching TRBD2. The TCR originated in a man between 18 and 35 years old in good health. CDR3 protein: CASSVAGPRETQYF. CDR3 nucleotides: TGTGCCAGCAGTGTAGCGGGCCCAAGAGAGACCCAGTACTTC.